This is a list of T cell receptor beta chains from one sample in a study of T cells in Graves' hyperthyroidism and ophthalmopathy. Each CDR3 protein is one row after TCRdb ran MiXCR on the multiplex PCR reads. This sample has around 600,000 distinct CDR3 sequences; 15% to 19% occur once, and the top ten carry around 7.5%. Material for sequencing was blood. These receptors all stem from a woman aged 25 to 45 with Graves' hyperthyroidism. CDR3s include the opening cysteine and the closing phenylalanine or tryptophan. The D gene is left open where the match is weak. Clone size is given for some rows only: seen once, a few or many times, or a class if the clone is expanded.

J gene: TRBJ2-2
CDR3 length: 15
clone size: .
V gene: TRBV3-1
D gene: .
CDR3 DNA: TGTGCCAGCAGCCAGGTGCGGACAGCTGGCGGGGAGCTGTTTTTT
CDR3 protein: CASSQVRTAGGELFF

J gene: TRBJ1-3
CDR3 length: 15
clone size: .
V gene: TRBV13
D gene: .
CDR3 DNA: TGTGCCAGCAGCTTAGGCTTTACCTCTGGAAACACCATATATTTT
CDR3 protein: CASSLGFTSGNTIYF

J gene: TRBJ2-3
CDR3 length: 19
clone size: few
V gene: TRBV29-1
D gene: .
CDR3 DNA: TGCAGCGTTGATGAAGTGCTGGGCAGGACAAGCGCCTACACAGATACGCAGTATTTT
CDR3 protein: CSVDEVLGRTSAYTDTQYF

J gene: TRBJ2-5
CDR3 length: 15
clone size: many
V gene: TRBV2
D gene: TRBD1
CDR3 DNA: TGTGCCAGCAGCTACATTCCGGGACAGCAAGAGACCCAGTACTTC
CDR3 protein: CASSYIPGQQETQYF

J gene: TRBJ2-2
CDR3 length: 15
clone size: .
V gene: TRBV25-1
D gene: .
CDR3 DNA: TGTGCCAGCAGTGATGTGGCGGCGAACACCGGGGAGCTGTTTTTT
CDR3 protein: CASSDVAANTGELFF

J gene: TRBJ2-7
CDR3 length: 15
clone size: few
V gene: TRBV27
D gene: .
CDR3 DNA: TGTGCCAGCAGTTCCTGGTTCCAAAACACCTACGAGCAGTACTTC
CDR3 protein: CASSSWFQNTYEQYF

J gene: TRBJ2-7
CDR3 length: 15
clone size: few
V gene: TRBV15
D gene: .
CDR3 DNA: TGTGCCACCAGCAGAGATGACTTCAAATCCTACGAGCAGTACTTC
CDR3 protein: CATSRDDFKSYEQYF

J gene: TRBJ2-5
CDR3 length: 14
clone size: few
V gene: TRBV19
D gene: .
CDR3 DNA: TGTGCCAGTAGTACTGGGGGTGGGCAAGAGACCCAGTACTTC
CDR3 protein: CASSTGGGQETQYF

J gene: TRBJ2-5
CDR3 length: 15
clone size: many
V gene: TRBV27
D gene: TRBD1
CDR3 DNA: TGTGCCAGCAGTGCATGGACAGGGGGGCAGGAGACCCAGTACTTC
CDR3 protein: CASSAWTGGQETQYF

J gene: TRBJ1-3
CDR3 length: 17
clone size: .
V gene: TRBV28
D gene: .
CDR3 DNA: TGTGCCAGCAGTTTCCTGAACACCGGATCGACTGGAAACACCATATATTTT
CDR3 protein: CASSFLNTGSTGNTIYF

J gene: TRBJ1-5
CDR3 length: 16
clone size: many
V gene: TRBV20-1
D gene: .
CDR3 DNA: TGCAGTGCTCATCCCCGGGCAGGATATAGCAATCAGCCCCAGCATTTT
CDR3 protein: CSAHPRAGYSNQPQHF

J gene: TRBJ2-1
CDR3 length: 14
clone size: .
V gene: TRBV10-2
D gene: TRBD2
CDR3 DNA: TGCGCCAGCAGTCAGCGGGAAGGGATCTATGAGCAGTTCTTC
CDR3 protein: CASSQREGIYEQFF

J gene: TRBJ2-7
CDR3 length: 14
clone size: many
V gene: TRBV7-9
D gene: TRBD1
CDR3 DNA: TGTGCCAGCTCACTAAGGGACAGGGCTGACGAGCAGTACTTC
CDR3 protein: CASSLRDRADEQYF

J gene: TRBJ1-5
CDR3 length: 18
clone size: .
V gene: TRBV4-1
D gene: .
CDR3 DNA: TGCGCCAGCAGCCAAGAAGGATCCGGTTTTTATAGCAATCAGCCCCAGCATTTT
CDR3 protein: CASSQEGSGFYSNQPQHF

J gene: TRBJ2-1
CDR3 length: 13
clone size: many
V gene: TRBV12-3/TRBV12-4
D gene: .
CDR3 DNA: TGTGCCAGCTCGGAGGGCGACTACAATGAGCAGTTCTTC
CDR3 protein: CASSEGDYNEQFF

J gene: TRBJ2-7
CDR3 length: 13
clone size: few
V gene: TRBV20-1
D gene: TRBD1
CDR3 DNA: TGCAGTGCTATCCGGGACAGGTCCTACGAGCAGTACTTC
CDR3 protein: CSAIRDRSYEQYF

J gene: TRBJ1-5
CDR3 length: 15
clone size: few
V gene: TRBV4-1
D gene: .
CDR3 DNA: TGCGCCAGCAGCCAAGATTCCCGGAGCAATCAGCCCCAGCATTTT
CDR3 protein: CASSQDSRSNQPQHF

J gene: TRBJ1-1
CDR3 length: 15
clone size: many
V gene: TRBV6-1
D gene: .
CDR3 DNA: TGTGCCAGCAGTGAAGGTAGCGGCGAGAACACTGAAGCTTTCTTT
CDR3 protein: CASSEGSGENTEAFF

J gene: TRBJ1-1
CDR3 length: 13
clone size: many
V gene: TRBV20-1
D gene: .
CDR3 DNA: TGCAGTGCTAGCTCAGGGATGAACACTGAAGCTTTCTTT
CDR3 protein: CSASSGMNTEAFF

J gene: TRBJ2-4
CDR3 length: 16
clone size: few
V gene: TRBV9
D gene: .
CDR3 DNA: TGTGCCAGCAGCGTAGACCCCGGCGGGCCCAAAAACATTCAGTACTTC
CDR3 protein: CASSVDPGGPKNIQYF

J gene: TRBJ1-1
CDR3 length: 14
clone size: many
V gene: TRBV27
D gene: .
CDR3 DNA: TGTGCCAGCAGTTTTAGAGCATATCGAGGTGAAGCTTTCTTT
CDR3 protein: CASSFRAYRGEAFF

J gene: TRBJ1-4
CDR3 length: 15
clone size: few
V gene: TRBV20-1
D gene: .
CDR3 DNA: TGCAGTGCCTCCTCCTGGGGAGCTCAGAGAGAAAAACTGTTTTTT
CDR3 protein: CSASSWGAQREKLFF

J gene: TRBJ1-1
CDR3 length: 14
clone size: many
V gene: TRBV18
D gene: .
CDR3 DNA: TGTGCCAGCTCACCATTACAGCCGAACACTGAAGCTTTCTTT
CDR3 protein: CASSPLQPNTEAFF

J gene: TRBJ2-6
CDR3 length: 19
clone size: many
V gene: TRBV6-5
D gene: TRBD1
CDR3 DNA: TGTGCCAGCAGTTACAGCCCGGGACAGGGGTTCTTTGGGGCCAACGTCCTGACTTTC
CDR3 protein: CASSYSPGQGFFGANVLTF

J gene: TRBJ1-5
CDR3 length: 12
clone size: .
V gene: TRBV20-1
D gene: .
CDR3 DNA: TGCAGTGCTATTAAAGCGAATTGGCCCCAGCATTTT
CDR3 protein: CSAIKANWPQHF

J gene: TRBJ1-3
CDR3 length: 17
clone size: few
V gene: TRBV27
D gene: .
CDR3 DNA: TGTGCCAGCAGTCCAAACGGACAGCACCTCTCTGGAAACACCATATATTTT
CDR3 protein: CASSPNGQHLSGNTIYF

J gene: TRBJ2-1
CDR3 length: 14
clone size: few
V gene: TRBV13
D gene: .
CDR3 DNA: TGTGCCAGCAGCCACCCCAGGGGTGGCAATGAGCAGCTCTTC
CDR3 protein: CASSHPRGGNEQLF

J gene: TRBJ2-7
CDR3 length: 14
clone size: .
V gene: TRBV11-1
D gene: TRBD2
CDR3 DNA: TGTGCCAGCAGCCCCGAGAGACTAGCGGCCGAGCAGTACTTC
CDR3 protein: CASSPERLAAEQYF

J gene: TRBJ2-3
CDR3 length: 16
clone size: .
V gene: TRBV2
D gene: TRBD2
CDR3 DNA: TGTGCCAGCAGTCCCCGGGGACTAGCGGGAAGAGATACGCAGTATTTT
CDR3 protein: CASSPRGLAGRDTQYF

J gene: TRBJ1-4
CDR3 length: 12
clone size: .
V gene: TRBV7-9
D gene: .
CDR3 DNA: TGTGCCAGCAGCCCCGAGGGCGAAAAACTGTTTTTT
CDR3 protein: CASSPEGEKLFF

J gene: TRBJ2-7
CDR3 length: 13
clone size: .
V gene: TRBV7-2
D gene: .
CDR3 DNA: TGTGCCAGCAGGCGCGGGGAAAACTACGAGCAGTACTTC
CDR3 protein: CASRRGENYEQYF

J gene: TRBJ2-7
CDR3 length: 16
clone size: few
V gene: TRBV9
D gene: TRBD2
CDR3 DNA: TGTGCCAGCAGCCCCGAGCTCATAGCGGGAGAGGGCGAGCAGTACTTC
CDR3 protein: CASSPELIAGEGEQYF

J gene: TRBJ2-2
CDR3 length: 15
clone size: few
V gene: TRBV9
D gene: .
CDR3 DNA: TGTGCCAGCAGCGTCCGAGCGCTGAACACCGGGGAGCTGTTTTTT
CDR3 protein: CASSVRALNTGELFF

J gene: TRBJ1-5
CDR3 length: 15
clone size: .
V gene: TRBV24-1
D gene: TRBD1
CDR3 DNA: TGTGCCACCAGTGACAATACAGGGGGCGATCAGCCCCAGCATTTT
CDR3 protein: CATSDNTGGDQPQHF

J gene: TRBJ2-7
CDR3 length: 12
clone size: .
V gene: TRBV11-2
D gene: .
CDR3 DNA: TGTGCCAGCAGCATACGCAGGAGAGAGCAGTACTTC
CDR3 protein: CASSIRRREQYF

J gene: TRBJ1-2
CDR3 length: 14
clone size: .
V gene: TRBV7-2
D gene: .
CDR3 DNA: TGTGCCAGCAGCTTAGAGGCCAGGGCCTATGGCTACACCTTC
CDR3 protein: CASSLEARAYGYTF

J gene: TRBJ2-4
CDR3 length: 16
clone size: .
V gene: TRBV4-1
D gene: .
CDR3 DNA: TGCGCCAGCAGCTGGGTGGGGGAACTAGCCAAAAACATTCAGTACTTC
CDR3 protein: CASSWVGELAKNIQYF

J gene: TRBJ2-7
CDR3 length: 15
clone size: many
V gene: TRBV5-1
D gene: .
CDR3 DNA: TGCGCCAGCAGCTTCGGGACGGGGGCCTCCTACGAGCAGTACTTC
CDR3 protein: CASSFGTGASYEQYF

J gene: TRBJ1-5
CDR3 length: 19
clone size: .
V gene: TRBV6-2/TRBV6-3
D gene: .
CDR3 DNA: TGTGCCAGCAGCTCCACACAGGGCCGGAGTGTCGGTCGCAATCAGCCCCAGCATTTT
CDR3 protein: CASSSTQGRSVGRNQPQHF

J gene: TRBJ2-2
CDR3 length: 15
clone size: .
V gene: TRBV24-1
D gene: .
CDR3 DNA: TGTGCCACCAGTGATTTCCGGGGAGTCACCGGGGAGCTGTTTTTT
CDR3 protein: CATSDFRGVTGELFF

J gene: TRBJ2-7
CDR3 length: 15
clone size: many
V gene: TRBV7-2
D gene: .
CDR3 DNA: TGTGCCAGCAGCTTAGGGGGGCTAGCAGAGTACGAGCAGTACTTC
CDR3 protein: CASSLGGLAEYEQYF

J gene: TRBJ2-4
CDR3 length: 18
clone size: .
V gene: TRBV3-1
D gene: .
CDR3 DNA: TGCGCCAGCAGCCAAGCGTCTCTGGAAATCGCTGGCAAAAACATTCAGTACTTC
CDR3 protein: CASSQASLEIAGKNIQYF

J gene: TRBJ2-2
CDR3 length: 16
clone size: .
V gene: TRBV5-1
D gene: .
CDR3 DNA: TGCGCCAGCAGCTTGGCCCGGGGCGGATACACCGGGGAGCTGTTTTTT
CDR3 protein: CASSLARGGYTGELFF

J gene: TRBJ2-1
CDR3 length: 11
clone size: many
V gene: TRBV27
D gene: .
CDR3 DNA: TGTGCCAGCAGTTTGTTGGGTGAGCAGTTCTTC
CDR3 protein: CASSLLGEQFF

J gene: TRBJ2-3
CDR3 length: 14
clone size: .
V gene: TRBV5-1
D gene: .
CDR3 DNA: TGCGCCAGCAGCCGTCCCGGAGCGACAGATACGCAGTATTTT
CDR3 protein: CASSRPGATDTQYF

J gene: TRBJ2-1
CDR3 length: 16
clone size: once
V gene: TRBV18
D gene: TRBD2
CDR3 DNA: TGTGCCAGCTCACCACCGGGACTAGCGGGAAACAATGAGCAGTTCTTC
CDR3 protein: CASSPPGLAGNNEQFF

J gene: TRBJ1-6
CDR3 length: 14
clone size: .
V gene: TRBV7-9
D gene: .
CDR3 DNA: TGTGCCAGCAGCCCCCCACCCGGGGGTTCACCCCTCCACTTT
CDR3 protein: CASSPPPGGSPLHF

J gene: TRBJ2-3
CDR3 length: 14
clone size: .
V gene: TRBV6-4
D gene: .
CDR3 DNA: TGTGCCAGCAGTGACCTCTCCGGCACAGATACGCAGTATTTT
CDR3 protein: CASSDLSGTDTQYF

J gene: TRBJ2-5
CDR3 length: 15
clone size: .
V gene: TRBV24-1
D gene: TRBD2
CDR3 DNA: TGTGCCACCAGTGATCGGCTAGCGGGACGGGAGACCCAGTACTTC
CDR3 protein: CATSDRLAGRETQYF

J gene: TRBJ2-2
CDR3 length: 13
clone size: many
V gene: TRBV20-1
D gene: .
CDR3 DNA: TGCAGTGCTTCGAAGGGTGACACCGGGGAGCTGTTTTTT
CDR3 protein: CSASKGDTGELFF

J gene: TRBJ1-2
CDR3 length: 13
clone size: .
V gene: TRBV10-1
D gene: TRBD1
CDR3 DNA: TGCGCCAGCAGTGAGGGGACAGACTATGGCTACACCTTC
CDR3 protein: CASSEGTDYGYTF

J gene: TRBJ1-3
CDR3 length: 13
clone size: few
V gene: TRBV9
D gene: .
CDR3 DNA: TGTGCCAGCAGCCCTGGGAGGGAGAACACCATATATTTT
CDR3 protein: CASSPGRENTIYF

J gene: TRBJ2-7
CDR3 length: 16
clone size: many
V gene: TRBV11-2
D gene: .
CDR3 DNA: TGTGCCAGCACCTTTATACCGACTGGACAGCAAGGGGAGCAGTACTTC
CDR3 protein: CASTFIPTGQQGEQYF

J gene: TRBJ2-3
CDR3 length: 15
clone size: .
V gene: TRBV3-1
D gene: .
CDR3 DNA: TGTGCCAGCACCACCTGGGGGGCGAGCACAGATACGCAGTATTTT
CDR3 protein: CASTTWGASTDTQYF